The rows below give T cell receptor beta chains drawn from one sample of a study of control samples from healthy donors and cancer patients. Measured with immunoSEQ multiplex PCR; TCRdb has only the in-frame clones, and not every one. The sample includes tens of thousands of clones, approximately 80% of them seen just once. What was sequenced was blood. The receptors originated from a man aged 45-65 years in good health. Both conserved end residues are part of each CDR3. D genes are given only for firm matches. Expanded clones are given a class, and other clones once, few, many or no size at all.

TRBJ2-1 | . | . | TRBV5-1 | TGCGCCAGCAGCTTATCAGGGGACCAGACCTACAATGAGCAGTTCTTC | CASSLSGDQTYNEQFF
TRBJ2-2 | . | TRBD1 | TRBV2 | TGTGCCAGCAGGACCGGGACAGCGAACACCGGGGAGCTGTTTTTT | CASRTGTANTGELFF
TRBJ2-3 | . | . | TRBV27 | TGTGCCAGCAGTTTCGGGGACGGCTCCACAGATACGCAGTATTTT | CASSFGDGSTDTQYF
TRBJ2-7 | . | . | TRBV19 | TGTGCCAGTAGTCGAGACGGGTTACACGAGCAGTACTTC | CASSRDGLHEQYF
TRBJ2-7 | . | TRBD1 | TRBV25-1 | TGTGCCAGCAGTGAACATGGGGACAGGAGCTCCTACGAGCAGTACTTC | CASSEHGDRSSYEQYF
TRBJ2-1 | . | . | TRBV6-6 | TGTGCCAGCAGCTCGCGGGGAAGCTCCTACAATGAGCAGTTCTTC | CASSSRGSSYNEQFF
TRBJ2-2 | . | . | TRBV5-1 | TGCGCCAGCAGGACCGGGACCCATGAGAGGGAGCTGTTTTTT | CASRTGTHERELFF
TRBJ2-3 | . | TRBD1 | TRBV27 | TGTGCCAGCAGTTTATCGGGACAGGGGGAGGGTACGCAGTATTTT | CASSLSGQGEGTQYF
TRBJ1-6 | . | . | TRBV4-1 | TGCGCCAGCAGCCACCCGATTGAGGCCCGGGCCCTCCACTTT | CASSHPIEARALHF
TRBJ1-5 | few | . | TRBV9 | TGTGCCAGCAGCAGGGGCGATAGCAATCAGCCCCAGCATTTT | CASSRGDSNQPQHF
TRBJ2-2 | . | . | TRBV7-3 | TGTGCCAGCAGCTTGACTCAGGGTGGCGGGGAGCTGTTTTTT | CASSLTQGGGELFF
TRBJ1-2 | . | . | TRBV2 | TGTGCCAGCAGAGACTATGGCTACACCTTC | CASRDYGYTF
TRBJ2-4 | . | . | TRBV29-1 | TGCAGCGTTGTTATTTCACAGGGAGATGTAGAGTACTTC | CSVVISQGDVEYF
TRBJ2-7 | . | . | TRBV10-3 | TGTGCCATCAGCACCGGGACACCCTACGAGCAGTACTTC | CAISTGTPYEQYF
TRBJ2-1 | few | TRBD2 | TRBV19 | TGTGCCAGTAGTGGGTTTAGCGGGAACAACTACAATGAGCAGTTCTTC | CASSGFSGNNYNEQFF
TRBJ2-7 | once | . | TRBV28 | TGTGCCAGCAGTTTATTTGGCCCCTACGAGCAGTACTTC | CASSLFGPYEQYF
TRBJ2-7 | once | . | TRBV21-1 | TGTGCCAGCAGCGGGACTAGCGGGAGTTACGAGCAGTACTTC | CASSGTSGSYEQYF
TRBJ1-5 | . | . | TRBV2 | TGTGCCAGCAGTGGGAGGGGATTTCGCGACAATCAGCCCCAGCATTTT | CASSGRGFRDNQPQHF
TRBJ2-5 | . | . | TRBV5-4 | TGTGCCAGCAGCGGCGGACCTCCGCAAGAGACCCAGTACTTC | CASSGGPPQETQYF
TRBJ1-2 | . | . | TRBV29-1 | TGCAGCGTTGAATTTCGGGGGCTATATGGCTACACCTTC | CSVEFRGLYGYTF
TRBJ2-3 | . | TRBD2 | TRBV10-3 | TGTGCCATCAGTGAGTCTACTAGCGCAGATACGCAGTATTTT | CAISESTSADTQYF
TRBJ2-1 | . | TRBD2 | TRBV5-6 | TGTGCCAGCAGCTCCTTTAGCGGGAGGGCCGATGAGCAGTTCTTC | CASSSFSGRADEQFF
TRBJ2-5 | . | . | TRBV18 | TGTGCCAGCTCACCCGGTGAGACCCAGTACTTC | CASSPGETQYF
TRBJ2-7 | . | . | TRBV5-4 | TGTGCCAGCAGCTATGGGACAAAATACGAGCAGTACTTC | CASSYGTKYEQYF
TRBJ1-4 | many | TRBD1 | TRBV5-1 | TGCGCCAGCAGCGAGGGACAGTTTAATGAAAAACTGTTTTTT | CASSEGQFNEKLFF
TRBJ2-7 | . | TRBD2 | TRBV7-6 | TGTGCCAGCAGCCCTGGACTAGCGGGAGCTAGTACCTACGAGCAGTACTTC | CASSPGLAGASTYEQYF
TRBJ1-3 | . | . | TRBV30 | TGTGCCTGGAGTTCGACGAGAAACACCATATATTTT | CAWSSTRNTIYF
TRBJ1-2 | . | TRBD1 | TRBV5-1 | TGCGCCAGCACCCCAGGGGGCCGGGGCGAGATCTATGGCTACACCTTC | CASTPGGRGEIYGYTF
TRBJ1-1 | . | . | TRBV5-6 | TGTGCCAGCAGCCCCGGGACATGGAACACTGAAGCTTTCTTT | CASSPGTWNTEAFF
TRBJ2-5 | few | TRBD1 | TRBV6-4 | TGTGCCAGCAGTGACTTGGCAGGGGGGACCCAGTACTTC | CASSDLAGGTQYF
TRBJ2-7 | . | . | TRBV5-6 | TGTGCCAGCAGCTTAGGGGCCGACTACGAGCAGTACTTC | CASSLGADYEQYF
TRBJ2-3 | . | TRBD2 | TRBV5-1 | TGCGCCAGCAGCAGGGGCGGGAGGTCCACAGATACGCAGTATTTT | CASSRGGRSTDTQYF
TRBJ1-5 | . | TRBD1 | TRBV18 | TGTGCCAGCTCACTGGACAGGGCTGGTCAGCCCCAGCATTTT | CASSLDRAGQPQHF
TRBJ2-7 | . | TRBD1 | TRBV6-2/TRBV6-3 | TGTGCCAGCAGTTCATGGCAGGACAGGTCCTACGAGCAGTACTTC | CASSSWQDRSYEQYF
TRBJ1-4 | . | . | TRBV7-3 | TGTGCCAGCAGCTTAACGGGACAACTTAGAAGTGAAAAACTGTTTTTT | CASSLTGQLRSEKLFF
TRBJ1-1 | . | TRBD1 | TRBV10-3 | TGTGCCATCAGTGAAACAGGGGGCCTGAACACTGAAGCTTTCTTT | CAISETGGLNTEAFF
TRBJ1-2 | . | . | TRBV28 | TGTGCCAGCAGTTTATGGGACAGCTATGGCTACACCTTC | CASSLWDSYGYTF
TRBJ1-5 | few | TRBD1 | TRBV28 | TGTGCCACCAAGGGACAGGGGGTTAATCAGCCCCAGCATTTT | CATKGQGVNQPQHF
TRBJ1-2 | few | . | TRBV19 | TGTGCCAGTAGTACAGGGACGGCCCCACGACGGGACTATGGCTACACCTTC | CASSTGTAPRRDYGYTF
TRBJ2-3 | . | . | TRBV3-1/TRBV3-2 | TGTGCCAGCAGCCAAGAGTTACCGACCCTTAGCACAGATACGCAGTATTTT | CASSQELPTLSTDTQYF
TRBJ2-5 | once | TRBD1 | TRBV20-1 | TGCAGTGCTCCGACAGGGGAGACCCAGTACTTC | CSAPTGETQYF
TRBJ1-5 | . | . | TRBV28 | TGTGCCAGCAGTTTTTTCCAGGGAGGCAATCAGCCCCAGCATTTT | CASSFFQGGNQPQHF
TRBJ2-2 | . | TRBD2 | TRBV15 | TGTGCCACCAGCAGAGAGCCACTAGCGGGAGCCGGGGAGCTGTTTTTT | CATSREPLAGAGELFF
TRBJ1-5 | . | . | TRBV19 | TGTGCCAGTAGTATAGATTGGTCCTCTAGCAATCAGCCCCAGCATTTT | CASSIDWSSSNQPQHF
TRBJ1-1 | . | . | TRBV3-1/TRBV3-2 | TGTGCCAGCAGCCAAGAGGGTGACACTGAAGCTTTCTTT | CASSQEGDTEAFF
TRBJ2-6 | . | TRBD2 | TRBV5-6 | TGTGCCAGCAGCCACCCGGTCGGCGGGAGGTTTTCTGGGGCCAACGTCCTGACTTTC | CASSHPVGGRFSGANVLTF
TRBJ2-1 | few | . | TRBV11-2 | TGTGCCAGCAGCCCCAACAGCGGATCCTACAATGAGCAGTTCTTC | CASSPNSGSYNEQFF
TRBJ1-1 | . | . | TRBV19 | TGTGCCAGTAGGGGGTTGCTGAACACTGAAGCTTTCTTT | CASRGLLNTEAFF
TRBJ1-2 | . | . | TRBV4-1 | TGCGCCAGCAGCCAAGATTTGGCCACCCCTTATGGCTACACCTTC | CASSQDLATPYGYTF
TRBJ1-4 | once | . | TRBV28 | TGTGCCAGCAGTCCTCAGGGGAGGGATGAAAAACTGTTTTTT | CASSPQGRDEKLFF
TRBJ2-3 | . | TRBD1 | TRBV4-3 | TGCGCCAGCAGCCAAGACTTGGGACAGGGCCTCACAGATACGCAGTATTTT | CASSQDLGQGLTDTQYF